Listed below are T cell receptor beta chains from one sample, sequenced in a study of spatial heterogeneity in lung cancer. TCRdb re-called the 5' RACE reads with MiXCR, one entry per CDR3 protein. There are under 11,000 distinct CDR3 sequences in the sample; 4.5% to 6.5% occur only once, and 20% to 30% lies in the top ten. The material sequenced was PBMCs, taken at surgery. Receptors originate from a male donor with early-stage non-small cell lung cancer. Each CDR3 is given with its conserved first and last residue. Fields, in order: clone size, J gene, V gene, D gene, CDR3 protein, CDR3 DNA. The D gene is left open where the match is weak. The size field is filled for only some rows; it gives once, few, many or a size class.

>medium-sized|TRBJ1-4|TRBV29-1|-
CSVEDAATNEKLFF
TGCAGCGTTGAAGATGCCGCAACTAATGAAAAACTGTTTTTT
>medium-sized|TRBJ2-4|TRBV4-1|-
CASSQGQGPKSRNIQYF
TGCGCCAGCAGCCAGGGTCAGGGGCCCAAATCACGCAACATTCAGTACTTC
>many|TRBJ2-6|TRBV3-1|-
CASSQDWASSGANVLTF
TGTGCCAGCAGCCAAGATTGGGCCAGCTCTGGGGCCAACGTCCTGACTTTC
>-|TRBJ2-7|TRBV28|-
CASSLGLKEQYF
TGTGCCAGCAGTTTGGGGTTGAAAGAGCAGTACTTC
>-|TRBJ2-5|TRBV21-1|-
CASGGGAFYRAGETQYF
TGTGCCAGCGGCGGGGGAGCCTTCTACAGGGCAGGAGAGACCCAGTACTTC
>few|TRBJ2-3|TRBV2|-
CASSEAQGTDTQYF
TGTGCCAGCAGTGAGGCGCAAGGCACAGATACGCAGTATTTT
>many|TRBJ2-2|TRBV6-6|-
CASDTGAANTGELFF
TGTGCCAGCGATACGGGAGCGGCGAACACCGGGGAGCTGTTTTTT
>many|TRBJ2-7|TRBV15|-
CATSRGSPYEQYF
TGTGCCACCAGCAGAGGGTCCCCCTACGAGCAGTACTTC
>many|TRBJ1-5|TRBV25-1|-
CASSADPGANQPQHF
TGTGCCAGCAGTGCCGACCCGGGGGCCAATCAGCCCCAGCATTTT
>-|TRBJ2-1|TRBV20-1|-
CSELGSNEQFF
TGCAGTGAATTAGGATCCAATGAGCAGTTCTTC
>many|TRBJ1-5|TRBV3-1|-
CASSLTVGQPQHF
TGTGCCAGCAGCCTAACTGTCGGTCAGCCCCAGCATTTT
>many|TRBJ1-1|TRBV28|TRBD1
CASGIGQANTEAFF
TGTGCCAGCGGAATAGGACAGGCAAACACTGAAGCTTTCTTT
>medium-sized|TRBJ2-7|TRBV4-3|-
CASSQDLVGEQYF
TGCGCCAGCAGCCAAGACTTGGTGGGCGAGCAGTACTTC
>-|TRBJ2-2|TRBV7-2|-
CASSLALGDTGELFF
TGTGCCAGCAGCTTAGCCCTGGGAGACACCGGGGAGCTGTTTTTT
>many|TRBJ2-5|TRBV28|-
CASSSQGQETQYF
TGTGCCAGCAGTTCCCAGGGCCAAGAGACCCAGTACTTC
>many|TRBJ1-2|TRBV29-1|TRBD1
CSSTTGTNYGYTF
TGCAGCTCGACGACAGGGACTAACTATGGCTACACCTTC
>medium-sized|TRBJ1-4|TRBV6-5|-
CASSRLATATNEKLFF
TGTGCCAGCAGCCGACTCGCCACAGCAACTAATGAAAAACTGTTTTTT
>medium-sized|TRBJ2-1|TRBV6-2/TRBV6-3|-
CASSYGFAGDMRNEQFF
TGTGCCAGCAGTTACGGGTTTGCAGGAGACATGAGGAATGAGCAGTTCTTC